Listed below are T cell receptor beta chains from one sample, sequenced in a study of T-cell reconstitution after alpha-beta-depleted transplantation in children. TCRdb used MiXCR to reprocess the PCR reads, holding one entry per CDR3 protein. The profile shows 200,000 to 250,000 distinct CDR3 sequences, approximately 9.8% of them singletons. The specimen comprised PBMCs from the stem cell graft donor, sampled from the stem cell graft. The receptors were sampled from a human donor who donated a stem cell graft to a child with SCID. Both conserved end residues are part of each CDR3. D genes are given only for firm matches. Rows give clone size only sometimes, using once, few, many, or a class for an expanded clone.

size,V,D,J,DNA,CDR3
many,TRBV12-3/TRBV12-4,-,TRBJ2-7,TGTGCCAGCAGTTTAATCGGCAGGAGGGGCGAGCAGTACTTC,CASSLIGRRGEQYF
many,TRBV12-3/TRBV12-4,-,TRBJ1-2,TGTGCCAGCACCTCTGGAGCTAACTATGGCTACACCTTC,CASTSGANYGYTF
-,TRBV5-5,-,TRBJ1-3,TGTGCCAGCAGCTTGGATCCGGGGGTGGTAAACACCATATATTTT,CASSLDPGVVNTIYF
many,TRBV20-1,TRBD1,TRBJ1-6,TGCAGTGCGCAACACAGGGGGGTAAATTCACCCCTCCACTTT,CSAQHRGVNSPLHF
many,TRBV5-6,-,TRBJ1-1,TGTGCCAGCAGCTTGGCCCGACAGCTGAACACTGAAGCTTTCTTT,CASSLARQLNTEAFF
few,TRBV25-1,-,TRBJ1-4,TGTGCCAGCAGTGAATTATGGGACGGAGATGAAAAACTGTTTTTT,CASSELWDGDEKLFF
few,TRBV5-1,TRBD1,TRBJ2-6,TGCGCCAGTCGGACAGGGACTGGGGCCAACGTCCTGACTTTC,CASRTGTGANVLTF
many,TRBV5-1,-,TRBJ2-6,TGCGCCAGCAGCTTGGGGTACAGCTCTGGGGCCAACGTCCTGACTTTC,CASSLGYSSGANVLTF
few,TRBV7-9,-,TRBJ1-1,TGTGCCAGCAGCTCCCCCGGAGGTGCCACTGAAGCTTTCTTT,CASSSPGGATEAFF
many,TRBV10-3,TRBD1,TRBJ1-5,TGTGCCAGCAACCCAGACAGGGAACAGCCCCAGCATTTT,CASNPDREQPQHF
many,TRBV7-3,-,TRBJ2-7,TGTGCCAGCAGCCCCGGCGCGCGGGACGAGCAGTACTTC,CASSPGARDEQYF
many,TRBV20-1,TRBD1,TRBJ2-3,TGCAGTGCTGGAGACAGGGGCCGTTCAGATACGCAGTATTTT,CSAGDRGRSDTQYF
many,TRBV7-9,-,TRBJ2-7,TGTGCCAGCAGACCCAGTACAGGGTACGAGCAGTACTTC,CASRPSTGYEQYF
many,TRBV20-1,-,TRBJ1-5,TGCAGTGCTAGAGATAGGAGTAGTCAGCCCCAGCATTTT,CSARDRSSQPQHF
many,TRBV4-2,TRBD2,TRBJ2-1,TGTGCCAGCAGCCAGGCTCGGTTGGGACTAGCGGGGGACAATGAGCAGTTCTTC,CASSQARLGLAGDNEQFF
many,TRBV5-1,TRBD1,TRBJ2-5,TGCGCCAGCAGCTTGGGGGACAGGGCCGTGGAGACCCAGTACTTC,CASSLGDRAVETQYF
many,TRBV7-8,TRBD2,TRBJ2-7,TGTGCCAGCAGCCGTAATCCCGGGACTAGCTACGAGCAGTACTTC,CASSRNPGTSYEQYF
few,TRBV28,TRBD2,TRBJ2-7,TGTGCCAGCAGTTTAAGCGGGGATACCTACGAGCAGTACTTC,CASSLSGDTYEQYF
many,TRBV2,-,TRBJ2-1,TGTGCCAGCGTAGGGAATGGTCAAGTGGAGCAGTTCTTC,CASVGNGQVEQFF